The rows below give T cell receptor beta chains drawn from one sample of a study of blood T cells in healthy people across ages. TCRdb called the 5' RACE reads again in MiXCR, with one record for every CDR3 protein. The table shows 500,000 to 650,000 distinct CDR3 sequences, with about a quarter occurring only once. This sample was also put to use in a study of T cells of mothers and their children.

Sequencing was done on a sample of blood. The receptors were sampled from a boy between 2 and 10 years old in good health. Both conserved end residues are part of each CDR3. The D gene is left open where the match is weak. Size values are once, few and many counts, or a class for expanded clones, and some rows have none.

CSVRTTKNTEAFF	TGCAGCGTCCGGACGACAAAAAACACTGAAGCTTTCTTT	TRBJ1-1	-	once	TRBV29-1
CASSSGQGINEQFF	TGCGCCAGCAGCAGCGGACAGGGGATAAATGAGCAGTTCTTC	TRBJ2-1	TRBD1	few	TRBV5-1
CASSQRRGRVAKNIQYF	TGTGCCAGCTCACAACGACGAGGGAGGGTAGCCAAAAACATTCAGTACTTC	TRBJ2-4	TRBD2	-	TRBV18
CASSQDLRGRRSSYNEQFF	TGCGCCAGCAGCCAAGATTTAAGAGGGAGACGAAGCTCCTACAATGAGCAGTTCTTC	TRBJ2-1	-	-	TRBV4-3
CASSLPRLAGIQTQYF	TGTGCCAGCAGCTTACCTCGACTAGCGGGGATTCAGACCCAGTACTTC	TRBJ2-5	TRBD2	-	TRBV7-9
CASSPGLAGADTQYF	TGTGCCAGCAGCCCGGGACTGGCCGGGGCAGATACGCAGTATTTT	TRBJ2-3	-	many	TRBV7-2
CASSLRDHPKNIQYF	TGTGCCAGCAGTTTGAGGGACCACCCCAAAAACATTCAGTACTTC	TRBJ2-4	-	few	TRBV6-2/TRBV6-3
CASQGGTEGFF	TGTGCCAGTCAGGGCGGGACAGAGGGGTTCTTC	TRBJ2-1	-	-	TRBV2
CASSYSGAGNTIYF	TGTGCCAGCAGTTACTCGGGCGCAGGAAACACCATATATTTT	TRBJ1-3	-	-	TRBV6-5
CASSPVGANTEAFF	TGCGCCAGCAGCCCCGTGGGGGCGAACACTGAAGCTTTCTTT	TRBJ1-1	-	-	TRBV5-1
CASREDQGVEKLFF	TGTGCCAGCAGGGAGGATCAGGGAGTAGAAAAACTGTTTTTT	TRBJ1-4	-	-	TRBV6-5
CATSGTGAYEQYF	TGTGCCACCAGCGGGACAGGGGCCTACGAGCAGTACTTC	TRBJ2-7	TRBD1	-	TRBV15
CASSDLLTTRTGTSYEQYF	TGTGCCAGCAGTGACCTACTCACGACCCGGACAGGGACCTCCTACGAGCAGTACTTC	TRBJ2-7	TRBD1	few	TRBV6-1
CASSSGTSGGVTDTQYF	TGCGCCAGCAGCTCCGGGACTAGCGGGGGTGTCACAGATACGCAGTATTTT	TRBJ2-3	TRBD2	few	TRBV5-1
CSAQRADTQYF	TGCAGTGCACAAAGGGCAGATACGCAGTATTTT	TRBJ2-3	-	few	TRBV20-1
CASSPVGFGTDTQYF	TGTGCCAGCAGTCCAGTGGGGTTCGGCACAGATACGCAGTATTTT	TRBJ2-3	-	-	TRBV6-6
CASSSPSRQGWDF	TGTGCCAGCAGCTCCCCCTCTAGACAGGGATGGGATTTT	TRBJ1-3	TRBD1	few	TRBV7-3
CASSHPPGTSGGEQFF	TGCGCCAGCAGCCACCCTCCCGGGACTAGCGGAGGTGAGCAGTTCTTC	TRBJ2-1	TRBD2	few	TRBV4-1
CASSVDSRQAPEAFF	TGTGCCAGCAGCGTAGATTCTCGGCAGGCGCCTGAAGCTTTCTTT	TRBJ1-1	-	few	TRBV9
CSARGDRGLLNYGYTF	TGCAGTGCTAGAGGGGACAGGGGCTTATTAAACTATGGCTACACCTTC	TRBJ1-2	TRBD1	-	TRBV20-1
CASSLGGLDEAFF	TGTGCCAGCAGCTTGGGAGGCCTCGATGAAGCTTTCTTT	TRBJ1-1	-	-	TRBV7-9
CSARDPRPGLAGGRNEQYF	TGCAGTGCTAGAGATCCCCGCCCCGGACTAGCGGGGGGTAGAAACGAGCAGTACTTC	TRBJ2-7	TRBD2	-	TRBV20-1
CASSFGAGDSPLHF	TGTGCCAGCAGCTTCGGGGCAGGTGACTCACCCCTCCACTTT	TRBJ1-6	-	few	TRBV7-9
CAISDFGGDTQYF	TGTGCCATCAGTGACTTCGGGGGCGATACGCAGTATTTT	TRBJ2-3	-	-	TRBV10-3
CASRGPSGEQYF	TGTGCCAGCAGAGGGCCCAGTGGTGAGCAGTACTTC	TRBJ2-5	-	-	TRBV12-3/TRBV12-4